A selection of T cell receptor beta chains follows, all from one sample in a study of blood T cells in healthy people across ages. TCRdb itself ran the 5' RACE reads through MiXCR, one entry per CDR3 protein. Seen here are 600,000 to 800,000 distinct CDR3 sequences, under 25% observed once, and the top ten hold around 3.4%. The source material was blood. These receptor sequences come from a man between 65 and 79 years old in good health. Both conserved end residues are part of each CDR3. D genes are given only for firm matches. Expanded clones are given a class, and other clones once, few, many or no size at all.

CDR3nt | CDR3aa | j_gene | v_gene | abundance | d_gene
TGTGCCACCAGTGCCCACGCGGGACAGGGTGTCACAGATACGCAGTATTTT | CATSAHAGQGVTDTQYF | TRBJ2-3 | TRBV24-1 | . | TRBD1
TGTGCCAGCAGTTATCGACAGGACAGCACAGATACGCAGTATTTT | CASSYRQDSTDTQYF | TRBJ2-3 | TRBV12-3/TRBV12-4 | few | .
TGTGCCAGCAGTTACTTCCCGGGAGATAGGTACGAGCAGTACTTC | CASSYFPGDRYEQYF | TRBJ2-7 | TRBV6-5 | . | .
TGTGCCAGCAGCTCCGACCCCGGACAGGAACTCTACGAGCAGTACTTC | CASSSDPGQELYEQYF | TRBJ2-7 | TRBV5-4 | . | TRBD1
TGTGCCATCAGTGATGCGGGGTACGAGCAGTACTTC | CAISDAGYEQYF | TRBJ2-7 | TRBV10-3 | many | .
TGTGCCAGCAGCTTACGACTAGGGGGCACAGATACGCAGTATTTT | CASSLRLGGTDTQYF | TRBJ2-3 | TRBV11-2 | . | .
TGTGCCAGCAGCTTAACCGGGTGGACTGAGGGCTCCGAGCAGTACTTC | CASSLTGWTEGSEQYF | TRBJ2-7 | TRBV7-9 | . | .
TGTGCCAGCATCGATCACGGGGCCGGCTCCTACAATGAGCAGTTCTTC | CASIDHGAGSYNEQFF | TRBJ2-1 | TRBV5-5 | few | .
TGTGCCAGCAGTTACTCGAGCGGGGCAGGGGAGACCCAGTACTTC | CASSYSSGAGETQYF | TRBJ2-5 | TRBV6-5 | . | TRBD2
TGTGCCAGCAGAAAACAGGGGGCTTCATTGTACGAGCAGTACTTC | CASRKQGASLYEQYF | TRBJ2-7 | TRBV11-1 | few | TRBD1
TGTGCCAGCAGCTTAGGGGTGGCCGTGCCAGGGCGGATTACGGCAGAGACCCAGTACTTC | CASSLGVAVPGRITAETQYF | TRBJ2-5 | TRBV7-9 | many | .
TGTGCCAGCAGCATCTTAGCGGGCGTCTCCTACAATGAGCAGTTCTTC | CASSILAGVSYNEQFF | TRBJ2-1 | TRBV7-9 | few | TRBD2
TGTGCCATGCGGTCGGCAGTACAAGAGACCCAGTACTTC | CAMRSAVQETQYF | TRBJ2-5 | TRBV6-6 | few | .
TGCGCCAGCAGCCAAGAATCGCAGACCACTCGAAGTGATGGCTACACCTTC | CASSQESQTTRSDGYTF | TRBJ1-2 | TRBV4-1 | . | .
TGTACCAGCAGCACTTCTAGCGGGAGGGCCGTGGAGACCCAGTACTTC | CTSSTSSGRAVETQYF | TRBJ2-5 | TRBV12-3/TRBV12-4 | . | TRBD2
TGCAGTGCAAAGACAGGGTACAATGAGCAGTTCTTC | CSAKTGYNEQFF | TRBJ2-1 | TRBV20-1 | few | TRBD1
TGTGCCAGCACCCCCGGGGGTTATGGCTACACCTTC | CASTPGGYGYTF | TRBJ1-2 | TRBV28 | many | .
TGTGCCAGCAGCCCGTATATGACTAATGAAAAACTGTTTTTT | CASSPYMTNEKLFF | TRBJ1-4 | TRBV5-6 | few | .
TGTGCCAGCAGTCCTCGTTTCGGGGTCGGCTACGAGCAGTACTTC | CASSPRFGVGYEQYF | TRBJ2-7 | TRBV27 | few | .
TGTGCCAGCAGCTTCGGGACTAGCGGGGGGGAGGTAGACTTC | CASSFGTSGGEVDF | TRBJ2-7 | TRBV11-2 | many | TRBD2
TGTGCCAGCAGCTTGGAAGTAGCGGGCGACTTTTACTCCTACAATGAGCAGTTCTTC | CASSLEVAGDFYSYNEQFF | TRBJ2-1 | TRBV5-5 | few | TRBD2
TGTGCCAGCAGCACGACGGATAATGAAAAACTGTTTTTT | CASSTTDNEKLFF | TRBJ1-4 | TRBV3-1 | . | .
TGTGCCAGCAGTGAAGCTGGGGGGATCGACGAGCAGTACTTC | CASSEAGGIDEQYF | TRBJ2-7 | TRBV6-1 | . | .
TGTGCCAGCATACGGGACAGGCGTACAGAGACCCAGTACTTC | CASIRDRRTETQYF | TRBJ2-5 | TRBV28 | . | TRBD1
TGTGCCAGCAGCCAAGAAAGGTTTAGGGAGAACGGAAACACCATATATTTT | CASSQERFRENGNTIYF | TRBJ1-3 | TRBV3-1 | . | .
TGTGCCAGCAGATCAGGGTTTGGCTCCTACGAGCAGTACTTC | CASRSGFGSYEQYF | TRBJ2-7 | TRBV2 | many | .
TGTGCCACCAGCAGAGTAGGGGAAGAGACCCAGTACTTC | CATSRVGEETQYF | TRBJ2-5 | TRBV15 | few | .
TGCGCCAGCCGTCTACTAGCGGGAGGGCTAGGTACGCAGTATTTT | CASRLLAGGLGTQYF | TRBJ2-3 | TRBV5-1 | . | TRBD2
TGTGCCAGCAGAATGCGGGACGGCTCGAATTCACCCCTCCACTTT | CASRMRDGSNSPLHF | TRBJ1-6 | TRBV2 | few | .
TGCGCCAGCAGCTCGGGACAGGGGCAAACTGGGGCCAACGTCCTGACTTTC | CASSSGQGQTGANVLTF | TRBJ2-6 | TRBV5-1 | . | TRBD1